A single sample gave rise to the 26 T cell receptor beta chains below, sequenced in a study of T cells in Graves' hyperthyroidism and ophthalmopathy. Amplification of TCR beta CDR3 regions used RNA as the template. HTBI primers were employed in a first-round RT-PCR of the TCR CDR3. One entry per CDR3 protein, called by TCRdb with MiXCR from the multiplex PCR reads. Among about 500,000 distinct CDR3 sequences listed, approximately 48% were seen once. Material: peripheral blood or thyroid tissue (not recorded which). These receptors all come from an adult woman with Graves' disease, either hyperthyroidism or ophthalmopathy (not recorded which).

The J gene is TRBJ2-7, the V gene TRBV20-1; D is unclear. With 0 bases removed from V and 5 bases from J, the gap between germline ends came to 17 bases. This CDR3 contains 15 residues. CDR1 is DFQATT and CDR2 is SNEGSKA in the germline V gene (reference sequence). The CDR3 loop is CSARDPHERPNEQYF. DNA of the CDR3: TGCAGTGCTAGAGATCCCCATGAGCGCCCAAACGAGCAGTACTTC.

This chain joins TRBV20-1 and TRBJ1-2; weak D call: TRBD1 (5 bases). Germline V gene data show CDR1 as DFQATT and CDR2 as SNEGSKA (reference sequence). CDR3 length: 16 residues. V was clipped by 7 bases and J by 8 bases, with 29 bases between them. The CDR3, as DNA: TGCAGTGAGACTCCCGACAACACCCATGGGGACGACGGCTACACCTTC. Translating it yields CSETPDNTHGDDGYTF.

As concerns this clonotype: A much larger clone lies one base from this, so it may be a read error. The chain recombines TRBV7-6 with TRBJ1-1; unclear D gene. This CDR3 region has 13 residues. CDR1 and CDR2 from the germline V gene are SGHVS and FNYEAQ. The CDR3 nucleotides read TGTGCCGGCAGCTCGAGCAACAGAGGTGGAGCTTTCTTT. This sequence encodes CAGSSSNRGGAFF.

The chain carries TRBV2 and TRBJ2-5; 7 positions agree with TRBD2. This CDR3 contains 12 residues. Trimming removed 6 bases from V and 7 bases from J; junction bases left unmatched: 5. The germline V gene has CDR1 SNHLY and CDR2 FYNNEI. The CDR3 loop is CASRGGSGTQYF. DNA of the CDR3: TGTGCCAGCAGGGGCGGGAGCGGGACCCAGTACTTC. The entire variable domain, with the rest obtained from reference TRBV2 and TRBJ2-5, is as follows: EPEVTQTPSHQVTQMGQEVILRCVPISNHLYFYWYRQILGQKVEFLVSFYNNEISEKSEIFDDQFSVERPDGSNFTLKIRSTKLEDSAMYFCASRGGSGTQYFGPGTRLLVL.

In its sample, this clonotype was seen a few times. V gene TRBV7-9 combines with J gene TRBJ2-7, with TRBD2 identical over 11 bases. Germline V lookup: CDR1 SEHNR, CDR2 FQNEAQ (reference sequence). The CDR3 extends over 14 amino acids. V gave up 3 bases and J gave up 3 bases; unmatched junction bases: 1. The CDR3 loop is CASSFGTSGYEQYF. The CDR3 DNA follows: TGTGCCAGCAGCTTCGGGACTAGCGGCTACGAGCAGTACTTC.

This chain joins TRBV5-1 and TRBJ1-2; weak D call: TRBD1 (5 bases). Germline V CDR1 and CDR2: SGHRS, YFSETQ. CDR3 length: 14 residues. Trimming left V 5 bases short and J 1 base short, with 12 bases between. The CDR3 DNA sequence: TGCGCCAGCAGGCCAGGGATTAGTAACTATGGCTACACCTTC. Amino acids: CASRPGISNYGYTF.

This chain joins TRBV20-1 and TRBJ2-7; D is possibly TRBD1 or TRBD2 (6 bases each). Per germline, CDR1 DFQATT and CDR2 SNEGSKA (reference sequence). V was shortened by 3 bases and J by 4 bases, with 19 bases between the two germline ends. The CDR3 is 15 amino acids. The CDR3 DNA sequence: TGCAGTGCTAGGGGCAAGTTACGGAGGGGGTACGAGCAGTACTTC. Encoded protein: CSARGKLRRGYEQYF.

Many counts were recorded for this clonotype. DNA of the CDR3: TGTGCCAGCAGCCAAGGATATCCACCCCTCCACTTT. Translation: CASSQGYPPLHF. The chain joins TRBV14 to TRBJ1-6; D call uncertain. Germline values: CDR1 SGHDN, CDR2 FVKESK. V was shortened by 1 base and J by 11 bases, with 6 bases between the two germline ends. The length of the CDR3 is 12 residues.

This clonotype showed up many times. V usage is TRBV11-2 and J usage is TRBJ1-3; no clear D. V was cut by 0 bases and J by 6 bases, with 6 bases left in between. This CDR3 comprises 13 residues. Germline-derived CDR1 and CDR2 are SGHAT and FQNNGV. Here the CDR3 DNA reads TGTGCCAGCAGCTTAGAAAGCAAAAACACCATATATTTT. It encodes CASSLESKNTIYF.

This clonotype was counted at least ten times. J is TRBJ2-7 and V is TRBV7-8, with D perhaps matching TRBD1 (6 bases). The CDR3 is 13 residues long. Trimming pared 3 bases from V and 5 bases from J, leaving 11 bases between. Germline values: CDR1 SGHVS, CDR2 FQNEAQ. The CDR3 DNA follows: TGTGCCAGCAGCTTGGGGACACTCGACGAGCAGTACTTC. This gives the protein CASSLGTLDEQYF.

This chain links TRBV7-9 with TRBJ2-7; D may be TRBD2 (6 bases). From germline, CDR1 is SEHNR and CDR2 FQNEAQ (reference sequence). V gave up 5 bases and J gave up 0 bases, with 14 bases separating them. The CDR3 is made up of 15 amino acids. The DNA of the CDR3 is TGTGCCAGCAGCGAACCTAGCGAGACCTCCTACGAGCAGTACTTC. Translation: CASSEPSETSYEQYF.

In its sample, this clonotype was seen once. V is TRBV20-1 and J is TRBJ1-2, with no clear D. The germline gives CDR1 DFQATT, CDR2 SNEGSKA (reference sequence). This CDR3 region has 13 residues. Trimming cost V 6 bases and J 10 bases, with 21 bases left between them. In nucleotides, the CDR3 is TGCAGTGCCAACCGGCTGGCCGAAAGATCCTACACCTTC. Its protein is CSANRLAERSYTF.

CDR3 residues: CASSLAGGPLHF. The DNA for the CDR3 is TGCGCCAGCAGCCTGGCGGGAGGGCCCCTCCACTTT. The rearrangement links TRBV5-1 to TRBJ1-6; no clear D gene. There are 12 residues in the CDR3. The germline V and J ends were trimmed by 4 bases and 13 bases, with 12 bases remaining between them. The V gene's germline CDR1 is SGHRS and CDR2 YFSETQ.

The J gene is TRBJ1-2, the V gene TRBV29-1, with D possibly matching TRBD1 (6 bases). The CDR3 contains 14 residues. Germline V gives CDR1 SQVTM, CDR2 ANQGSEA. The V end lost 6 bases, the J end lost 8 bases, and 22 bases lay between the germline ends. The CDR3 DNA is TGCAGCGTCAACAAACCCGGGACACCGGGAGGCTACACCTTC. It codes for CSVNKPGTPGGYTF.

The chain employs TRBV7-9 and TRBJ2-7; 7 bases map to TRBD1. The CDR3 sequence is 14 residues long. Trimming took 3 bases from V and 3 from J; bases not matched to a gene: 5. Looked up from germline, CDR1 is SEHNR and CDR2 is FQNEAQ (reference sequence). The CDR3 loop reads CASSFPTGNYEQYF. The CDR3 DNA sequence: TGTGCCAGCAGCTTCCCGACAGGGAACTACGAGCAGTACTTC. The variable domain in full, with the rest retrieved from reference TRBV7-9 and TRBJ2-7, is DTGVSQNPRHKITKRGQNVTFRCDPISEHNRLYWYRQTLGQGPEFLTYFQNEAQLEKSRLLSDRFSAERPKGSFSTLEIQRTEQGDSAMYLCASSFPTGNYEQYFGPGTRLTVT.

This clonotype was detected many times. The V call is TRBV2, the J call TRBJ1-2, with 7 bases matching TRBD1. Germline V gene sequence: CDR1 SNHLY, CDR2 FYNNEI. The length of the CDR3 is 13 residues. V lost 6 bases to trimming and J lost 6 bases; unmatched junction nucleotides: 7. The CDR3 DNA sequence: TGTGCCAGCAGCAACGACCAGGGGGATGGCTACACCTTC. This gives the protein CASSNDQGDGYTF. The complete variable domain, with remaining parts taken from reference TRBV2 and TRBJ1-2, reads EPEVTQTPSHQVTQMGQEVILRCVPISNHLYFYWYRQILGQKVEFLVSFYNNEISEKSEIFDDQFSVERPDGSNFTLKIRSTKLEDSAMYFCASSNDQGDGYTFGSGTRLTVV.

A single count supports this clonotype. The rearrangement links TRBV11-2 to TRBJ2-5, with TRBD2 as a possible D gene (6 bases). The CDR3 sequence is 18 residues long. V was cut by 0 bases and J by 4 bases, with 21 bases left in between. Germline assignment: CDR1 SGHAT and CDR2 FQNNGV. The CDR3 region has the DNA TGTGCCAGCAGCTTAGAGCTGGCAAGCGGACCCGGGGGAGAGACCCAGTACTTC. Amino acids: CASSLELASGPGGETQYF.

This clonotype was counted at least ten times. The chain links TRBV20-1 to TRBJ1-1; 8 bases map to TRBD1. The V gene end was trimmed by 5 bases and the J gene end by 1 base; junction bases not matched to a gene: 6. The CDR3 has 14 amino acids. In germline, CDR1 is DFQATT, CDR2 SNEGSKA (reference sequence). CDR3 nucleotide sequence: TGCAGTGCTCCACGTGGGACAGGGAACACTGAAGCTTTCTTT. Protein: CSAPRGTGNTEAFF.

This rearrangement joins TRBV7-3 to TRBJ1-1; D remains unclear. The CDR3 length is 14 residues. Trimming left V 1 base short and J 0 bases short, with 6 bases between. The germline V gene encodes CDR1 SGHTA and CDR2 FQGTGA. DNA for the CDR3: TGTGCCAGCAGCTTAAGCTCGATGAACACTGAAGCTTTCTTT. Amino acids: CASSLSSMNTEAFF.

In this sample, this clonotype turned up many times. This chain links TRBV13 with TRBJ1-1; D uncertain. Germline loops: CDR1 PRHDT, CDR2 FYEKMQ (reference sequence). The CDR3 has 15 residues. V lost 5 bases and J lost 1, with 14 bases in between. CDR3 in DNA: TGTGCCAGCAGCCCCTTTGTAGAAGCGAACACTGAAGCTTTCTTT. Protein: CASSPFVEANTEAFF.

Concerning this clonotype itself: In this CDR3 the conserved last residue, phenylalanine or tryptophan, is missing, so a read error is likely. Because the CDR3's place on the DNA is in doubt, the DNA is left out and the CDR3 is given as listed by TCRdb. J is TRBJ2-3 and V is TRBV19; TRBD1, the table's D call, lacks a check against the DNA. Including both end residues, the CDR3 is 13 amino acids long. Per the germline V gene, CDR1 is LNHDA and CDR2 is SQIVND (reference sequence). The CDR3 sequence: CASRSKKTGGRSY.

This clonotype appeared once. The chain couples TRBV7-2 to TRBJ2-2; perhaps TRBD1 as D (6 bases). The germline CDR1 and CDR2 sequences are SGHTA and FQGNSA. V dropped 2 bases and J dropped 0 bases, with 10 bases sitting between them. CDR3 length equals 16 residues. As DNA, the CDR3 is TGTGCCAGCAGCTTACGACAGGACTCGAACACCGGGGAGCTGTTTTTT. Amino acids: CASSLRQDSNTGELFF.

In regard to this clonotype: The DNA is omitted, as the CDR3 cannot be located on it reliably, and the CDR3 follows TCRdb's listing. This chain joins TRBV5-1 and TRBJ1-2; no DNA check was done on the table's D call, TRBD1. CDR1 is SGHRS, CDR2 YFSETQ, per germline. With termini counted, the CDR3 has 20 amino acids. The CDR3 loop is CASSFYICSARGQGRLGYTF.

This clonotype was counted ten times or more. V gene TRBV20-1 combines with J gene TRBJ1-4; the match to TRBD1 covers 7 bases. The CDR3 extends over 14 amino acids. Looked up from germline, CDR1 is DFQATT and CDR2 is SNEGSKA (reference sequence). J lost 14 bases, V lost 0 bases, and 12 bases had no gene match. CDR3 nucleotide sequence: TGCAGTGCTAGAGATGCAGGGGGGGCCAGCAAGCTGTTTTTT. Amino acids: CSARDAGGASKLFF.

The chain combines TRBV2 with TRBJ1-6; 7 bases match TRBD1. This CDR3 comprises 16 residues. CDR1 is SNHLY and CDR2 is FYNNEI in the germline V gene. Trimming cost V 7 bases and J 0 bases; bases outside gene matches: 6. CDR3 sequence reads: CASTWDRSSYNSPLHF. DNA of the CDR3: TGTGCCAGCACGTGGGACAGAAGCTCCTATAATTCACCCCTCCACTTT.

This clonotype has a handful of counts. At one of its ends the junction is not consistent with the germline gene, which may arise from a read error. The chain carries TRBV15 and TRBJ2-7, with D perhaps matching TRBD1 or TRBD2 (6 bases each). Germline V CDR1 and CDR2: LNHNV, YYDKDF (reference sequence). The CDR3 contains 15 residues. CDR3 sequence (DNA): TGTGCCACCAGCAGAGATCTCGGGGGCTCCAACGAGCAGTACTTC. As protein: CATSRDLGGSNEQYF.